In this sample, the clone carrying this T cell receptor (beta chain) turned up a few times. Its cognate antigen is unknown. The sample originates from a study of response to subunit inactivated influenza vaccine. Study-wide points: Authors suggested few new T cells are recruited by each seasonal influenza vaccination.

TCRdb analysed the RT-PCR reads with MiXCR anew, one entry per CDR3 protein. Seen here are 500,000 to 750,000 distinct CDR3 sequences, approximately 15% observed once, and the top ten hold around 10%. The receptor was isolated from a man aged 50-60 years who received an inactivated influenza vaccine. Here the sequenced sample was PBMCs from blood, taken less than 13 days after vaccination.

The DNA of the CDR3 is TGTGCCAGCAGCTTAGTACCTAGGGAAGAGACCCAGTACTTC. Translated, it gives CASSLVPREETQYF. The chain carries TRBV7-2 and TRBJ2-5; no clear D. Germline V CDR1 and CDR2: SGHTA, FQGNSA. Trimming stripped 1 base from V and 3 bases from J, with 9 bases between. The CDR3 spans 14 residues.